This T cell receptor beta chain was observed in a study of spatial heterogeneity in lung cancer. Study-level points and caveats: How many expanded intratumoral alpha and beta TCRs were present tracked the tumor mutation count, which was a count of nonsynonymous mutations.

Time point noted: sample taken at primary tumor resection. Researchers sequenced whole RNA taken from tumor, nontumor lung or frozen PBMC without sorting. In germline, CDR1 is SGHTA, CDR2 FQGNSA. Losses at the gene ends were 9 bases for V and 8 bases for J; bases not matched to a gene: 9. The CDR3 has 14 amino acids. This clonotype rates as medium-sized. Its antigen is undetermined. TCRdb reanalysed the 5' RACE reads using MiXCR and keeps one entry per CDR3 protein. The sample holds 20,000 to 25,000 distinct CDR3 sequences, 8.8% seen once. This sequence joins TRBV7-2 and TRBJ2-1; 11 bases match TRBD2. The sample was lung tumor tissue, taken at surgery. This receptor was taken from a male donor with early-stage non-small cell lung cancer. The CDR3 sequence: CASIGLAGGDEQFF. The CDR3 bases are TGTGCCAGTATTGGGTTAGCGGGAGGGGATGAGCAGTTCTTC.